The clone carrying this T cell receptor (beta chain) was seen only once. The sample is drawn from a study of blood T cell repertoires in COVID-19. Authors' methods: Estimation of nucleated cell counts relied on the amplification of reference gene primers. The protocol was immunoSEQ multiplex PCR, while the TCRdb copy is restricted to in-frame clones and leaves out a portion. From that table come the V and J calls and clone size; the DNA was used to work out D and trimming. The sample lists about 360,000 clones; 88% were seen once. The receptor comes from a woman aged 40-49 years with acute COVID-19. Sequencing used PBMCs or T cells enriched from blood (not recorded which).

The CDR3 DNA is TGCGCCAGCAGCCAATTTTCTCGGGGTCCAGATACGCAGTATTTT. Protein sequence: CASSQFSRGPDTQYF. The genes are TRBV4-1 and TRBJ2-3; TRBD2 might be the D (5 bases). Germline CDR1 MGHRA, CDR2 YSYEKL. The CDR3 has 15 amino acids. V was cut by 2 bases and J by 4 bases, with 13 bases left in between.